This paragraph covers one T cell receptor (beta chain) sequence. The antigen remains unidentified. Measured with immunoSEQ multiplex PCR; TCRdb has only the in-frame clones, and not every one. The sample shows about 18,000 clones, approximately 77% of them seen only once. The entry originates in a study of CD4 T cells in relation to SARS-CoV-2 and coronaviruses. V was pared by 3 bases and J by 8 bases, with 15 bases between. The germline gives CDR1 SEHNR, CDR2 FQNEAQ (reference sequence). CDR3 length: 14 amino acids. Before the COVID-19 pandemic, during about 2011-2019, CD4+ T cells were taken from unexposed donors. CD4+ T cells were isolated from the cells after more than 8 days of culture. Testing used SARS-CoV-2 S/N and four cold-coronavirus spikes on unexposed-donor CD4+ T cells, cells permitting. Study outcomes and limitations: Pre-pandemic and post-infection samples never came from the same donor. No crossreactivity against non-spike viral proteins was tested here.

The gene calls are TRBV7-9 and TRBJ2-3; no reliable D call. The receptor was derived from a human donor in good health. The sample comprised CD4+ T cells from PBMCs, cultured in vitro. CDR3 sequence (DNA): TGTGCCAGCAGCTTTTTTGAGTCTTTGGGTACGCAGTATTTT. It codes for CASSFFESLGTQYF.